In its sample, the clone carrying this T cell receptor beta chain was seen a few times. Its antigen is not known. Semi-nested PCR with Nested Universal Primer A followed constant-region reverse priming of full-length variable regions. TCRdb independently ran MiXCR on the 5' RACE reads; one entry per CDR3 protein. This table has about 50,000 distinct CDR3 sequences, roughly 28% appearing once. CDR1 and CDR2 from the germline V gene are SGHRS and YFSETQ. The CDR3 is 16 residues long. Trimming left V 4 bases short and J 4 bases short, with 20 bases between. Naive CD4+ T cells were purified with Tregs depleted by CD25. Broader study findings: Tumor memory CD4+ T cell TCR gene usage was found to cluster with blood and lymph node memory CD4+ cells and with lymph node naive CD4+ cells. Tumor Tregs overlapped most with tumor, then blood, naive CD4+ cells.

Sample: naive CD4+ T cells sorted from blood. Documented subset: naive CD4+ T cells, CD4+CD45RA+CD25-. The chain carries TRBV5-1 and TRBJ1-1; a weak D match, TRBD1 (5 bases). The receptor comes from a female donor with breast cancer. CDR3 DNA sequence: TGCGCCAGCAGCCCTGGGACCTCCCGGTATGCCACTGAAGCTTTCTTT. Residues: CASSPGTSRYATEAFF.